This T cell receptor beta chain was captured by sequencing in a study of shared clonotypes between healthy human individuals. The study, taken as a whole, reports: It was the non-shared clonotypes that had lower generation probabilities than clonotypes shared by all four donors.

Investigators divided CD4+ cells into CD45RA+ naive and CD45RA-negative memory subsets. About this clone: Its specificity is unknown.

The CDR3 is 15 residues long. The ends lost 5 bases at V and 6 bases at J; junction bases unmatched: 12. The germline gives CDR1 MDHEN, CDR2 SYDVKM. Here immunoSEQ multiplex PCR was the method, and the copy in TCRdb shows in-frame clones only, minus some. The sample yields 2 million to 2.5 million clones, 90% to 95% seen once. Input material: naive CD4+ T cells from PBMCs. The sample's subset: CD45RA+ positively selected. V is TRBV28 and J is TRBJ1-2; the match to TRBD1 covers 7 bases. The clonotype was recovered from a young man in good health. Some clones in this sample may be carry-over from other donors' samples. The CDR3 sequence: CASSRGGAMFDGYTF. Here the CDR3 DNA reads TGTGCCAGCAGTCGAGGGGGCGCAATGTTCGATGGCTACACCTTC.